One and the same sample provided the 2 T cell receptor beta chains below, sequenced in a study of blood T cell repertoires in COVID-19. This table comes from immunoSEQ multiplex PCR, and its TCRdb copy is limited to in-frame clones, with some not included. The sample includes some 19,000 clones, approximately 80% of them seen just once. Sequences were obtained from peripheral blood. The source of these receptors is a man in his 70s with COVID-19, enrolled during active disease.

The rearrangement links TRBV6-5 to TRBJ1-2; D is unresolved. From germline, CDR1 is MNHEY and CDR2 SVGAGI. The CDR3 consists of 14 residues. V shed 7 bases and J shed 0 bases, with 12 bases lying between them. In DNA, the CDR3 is TGTGCCAGCAACGGAGGGAAAGCTAACTATGGCTACACCTTC. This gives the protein CASNGGKANYGYTF.

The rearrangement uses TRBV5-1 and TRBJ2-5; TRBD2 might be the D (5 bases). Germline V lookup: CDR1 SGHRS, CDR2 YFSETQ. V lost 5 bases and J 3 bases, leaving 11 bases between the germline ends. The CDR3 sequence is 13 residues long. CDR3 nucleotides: TGCGCCAGCAGTCCGTCCGGGGAAGAGACCCAGTACTTC. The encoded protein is CASSPSGEETQYF. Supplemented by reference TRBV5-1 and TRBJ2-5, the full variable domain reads KAGVTQTPRYLIKTRGQQVTLSCSPISGHRSVSWYQQTPGQGLQFLFEYFSETQRNKGNFPGRFSGRQFSNSRSEMNVSTLELGDSALYLCASSPSGEETQYFGPGTRLLVL.